The text below deals with one T cell receptor (beta chain). The antigen is undetermined. The data derive from a study of cytomegalovirus exposure and HLA in healthy donors. Points from the study as a whole: Most sequenced TCRs were rare (though some public TCRs occurred in many donors). Presence/absence analyses treated sequencing depth as roughly uniform across donors.

The study sampled nominally healthy donors, though unrecorded immune exposures were likely. PCR was performed using 60 Vbeta and 13 Jbeta primers. Data came from immunoSEQ multiplex PCR; TCRdb stores just in-frame clones and leaves some out. This repertoire shows over 100,000 clones, approximately 8.9% found once; its top ten account for around 7%. The sequencing input was PBMCs. This TCR was recovered from a woman in her forties in good health and CMV-seropositive.

The CDR3 DNA reads TGTGCCAGCTCAACGAACAATCGGGACACTGAAGCTTTCTTT. Translation gives CASSTNNRDTEAFF. The chain is built from TRBV18 and TRBJ1-1; no reliable D call. CDR1 and CDR2 from the germline V gene are KGHSH and LQKENI. Trimming took off 5 bases at V and 3 bases at J, with 13 bases between the two ends. The CDR3 runs to 14 residues.